This T cell receptor beta chain comes out of a study of blood T cells in healthy people across ages. Whole-study context: Template switching captured about one barcoded beta molecule per two T cells.

Details on this clonotype: At one boundary the junction diverges from the germline segment, which might be a read error.

A second PCR, run for roughly 7 to 12 cycles, used a sample-barcoded 5' primer plus a J-beta primer mix. No fewer than 3 million CDR3-containing paired-end reads came from each sample. TCRdb reprocessed the 5' RACE reads via MiXCR and lists one record per CDR3 protein. This sample carries approximately 2,000,000 distinct CDR3 sequences, approximately 39% of them seen once, and the ten largest clones take under 25%. Germline values: CDR1 SGHTA, CDR2 FQGNSA. This CDR3 is 14 amino acids long. This clonotype was obtained from a human donor in good health. Material: blood. The chain joins TRBV7-2 to TRBJ2-4; D gene ambiguous. The better agreement between TRBJ2-7 and the DNA end casts doubt on the J call. The CDR3 coding sequence is TGTGCCAGCAGCTTAGTGCAGTCCTCCCACGAGCAGTACTTC. It encodes CASSLVQSSHEQYF.